These 17 T cell receptor beta chains originate from one sample sequenced in a study of cytomegalovirus exposure and HLA in healthy donors. Using immunoSEQ multiplex PCR, the repertoire was profiled, and TCRdb retains in-frame clones only, with some absent. The sample contains 200,000 to 250,000 clones, roughly 88% of which appear only once. The material sequenced was PBMCs. These receptors were taken from a woman younger than 35 in good health and CMV-seronegative.

The J gene is TRBJ2-5, the V gene TRBV10-3; D uncertain. Germline V gives CDR1 ENHRY, CDR2 SYGVKD. Trimming shortened V by 3 bases and J by 5 bases, and 7 bases separated the two germline ends. The length of the CDR3 is 12 residues. This chain's CDR3 is CAISESVETQYF. CDR3 in DNA: TGTGCCATCAGTGAATCGGTGGAGACCCAGTACTTC.

J is TRBJ2-1 and V is TRBV2, with 7 bases identical to TRBD2. The V segment lost 4 bases and the J segment 1 base; nucleotides outside the gene matches: 13. The CDR3 spans 18 residues. Looked up from germline, CDR1 is SNHLY and CDR2 is FYNNEI. The CDR3 protein is CASSAGQLATSSYNEQFF. The CDR3 coding sequence is TGTGCCAGCAGTGCGGGTCAACTAGCGACCTCGTCCTACAATGAGCAGTTCTTC.

The J gene is TRBJ2-1, the V gene TRBV9; possible D gene TRBD2, 5 bases. CDR3 size: 13 residues. V was trimmed by 3 bases and J by 7 bases, leaving 11 bases between them. Germline lookup yields CDR1 SGDLS and CDR2 YYNGEE. CDR3 sequence: CASSALGSNEQFF. The CDR3 DNA sequence: TGTGCCAGCAGCGCACTAGGTTCTAATGAGCAGTTCTTC.

The sample holds a few counts of this clone. The chain has TRBV5-1 and TRBJ2-5; a weak D match, TRBD1 (6 bases). CDR1 and CDR2 from the germline V gene are SGHRS and YFSETQ. CDR3 length equals 13 residues. With 4 bases removed from V and 2 bases from J, the gap between germline ends came to 9 bases. The CDR3 protein is CASSTGPQETQYF. CDR3 nucleotide sequence: TGCGCCAGCAGCACAGGGCCGCAAGAGACCCAGTACTTC.

V and J are TRBV25-1 and TRBJ2-1, with 7 nucleotides matching TRBD2. The germline gives CDR1 MGHDK, CDR2 SYGVNS. The CDR3 runs to 18 residues. The ends lost 0 bases at V and 3 bases at J; junction bases unmatched: 11. In nucleotides, the CDR3 is TGTGCCAGCAGTGAATATACGGGACTAACGGGAGGCTACAATGAGCAGTTCTTC. It translates to CASSEYTGLTGGYNEQFF.

The chain combines TRBV25-1 with TRBJ1-1; possibly TRBD1 for D (5 bases). Germline V gene data show CDR1 as MGHDK and CDR2 as SYGVNS. The V gene lost 7 bases and the J gene lost 4 bases, with 25 bases spanning the gap. The CDR3 loop spans 17 amino acids. The CDR3 loop is CASTQQEGRNSVTEAFF. CDR3 in DNA: TGTGCCAGCACGCAACAGGAGGGTCGTAATTCTGTCACTGAAGCTTTCTTT.

This clone was counted only a few times. The chain combines TRBV30 with TRBJ2-7; D might be TRBD1 (6 bases). This CDR3 is built from 12 residues. V was shortened by 4 bases and J by 2 bases, with 9 bases between the two germline ends. Germline V gene data show CDR1 as GTSNPN and CDR2 as SVGIG (reference sequence). Here the CDR3 DNA reads TGTGCCTGGAATGGGGACACCTACGAGCAGTACTTC. It encodes CAWNGDTYEQYF.

The gene calls are TRBV9 and TRBJ2-7; 11 bases map to TRBD2. V lost 2 bases to trimming and J lost 4 bases; unmatched junction nucleotides: 5. Per the germline V gene, CDR1 is SGDLS and CDR2 is YYNGEE. This CDR3 is built from 15 residues. The CDR3 region is CASSVTGTSGYEQYF. The CDR3 DNA is TGTGCCAGCAGCGTGACCGGGACTAGCGGTTACGAGCAGTACTTC.

This clone appeared a few times. The chain is built from TRBV7-2 and TRBJ1-2; D is undetermined. CDR1 is SGHTA, CDR2 FQGNSA, per germline. V lost 4 bases and J lost 8, with 8 bases in between. This CDR3 has 11 residues. The CDR3 spells CASSSGLGYTF. As DNA, the CDR3 is TGTGCCAGCAGCTCAGGTCTGGGCTACACCTTC.

The chain uses TRBV6-5 and TRBJ2-7; 9 nucleotides line up with TRBD1. The CDR3 sequence is 15 residues long. Germline CDR1 and CDR2: MNHEY and SVGAGI. J lost 2 bases, V lost 2 bases, and 4 bases had no gene match. This CDR3 reads CASSYGTGSAYEQYF. The CDR3 DNA sequence: TGTGCCAGCAGTTACGGGACAGGGTCCGCCTACGAGCAGTACTTC.

The chain recombines TRBV29-1 with TRBJ2-5; D might be TRBD1 (6 bases). The CDR3 has 12 amino acids. Germline CDR1 SQVTM, CDR2 ANQGSEA. V shed 5 bases and J shed 4 bases, with 11 bases lying between them. The CDR3 nucleotides read TGCAGCGTTCCAGGGGCCTTAGAGACCCAGTACTTC. Translation: CSVPGALETQYF.

This clone was detected only a few times. The rearrangement joins TRBV2 to TRBJ2-7, with D uncertain. V lost 4 bases to trimming and J lost 7 bases, with 11 bases between them. CDR3 length: 12 amino acids. CDR1 is SNHLY and CDR2 is FYNNEI in the germline V gene. CDR3 protein: CASSAAPREQYF. The CDR3 bases are TGTGCCAGCAGTGCTGCCCCTCGGGAGCAGTACTTC.

There are a few counts of this clone. The CDR3 DNA reads as TGTGCCAGTAGCCAGCGGGAGGGCCTGAGCGAGCAGTACTTC. Its translation is CASSQREGLSEQYF. The chain has TRBV19 and TRBJ2-7; TRBD2 aligns across 10 bases. V shed 6 bases, J shed 6 bases, and the junction held 8 bases outside the gene matches. Germline CDR1 LNHDA, CDR2 SQIVND (reference sequence). The CDR3 length is 14 residues.

The chain links TRBV7-2 to TRBJ2-3; 9 bases are shared with TRBD1. V dropped 3 bases and J dropped 4; count of bases not matched to a gene: 8. Germline V lookup: CDR1 SGHTA, CDR2 FQGNSA. CDR3 size: 16 residues. The CDR3 sequence is CASSFPRDRVSDTQYF. CDR3 DNA: TGTGCCAGCAGCTTTCCCCGGGACAGGGTGTCAGATACGCAGTATTTT.

The gene calls are TRBV5-1 and TRBJ2-5; D is undetermined. Germline assignment: CDR1 SGHRS and CDR2 YFSETQ. V shed 2 bases and J shed 3 bases, with 2 bases lying between them. This CDR3 has 11 amino acids. The CDR3 sequence: CASSFKETQYF. CDR3 DNA sequence: TGCGCCAGCAGCTTTAAAGAGACCCAGTACTTC.

The J gene is TRBJ1-1, the V gene TRBV28; D not certain. The length of the CDR3 is 14 residues. V was clipped by 8 bases and J by 5 bases, with 18 bases between them. Germline-derived CDR1 and CDR2 are MDHEN and SYDVKM. CDR3 nucleotides: TGTGCCAGCGGAAGACTACAGAGAGCGACTGAAGCTTTCTTT. Encoded protein: CASGRLQRATEAFF.

This clone was recorded at least ten times. V and J are TRBV4-1 and TRBJ2-1; TRBD2 matches at 15 bases. With 3 bases clipped from V and 1 base from J, the junction kept 7 bases outside the gene matches. Germline lookup yields CDR1 MGHRA and CDR2 YSYEKL. The CDR3 is 19 amino acids. The CDR3 sequence: CASSQGLAGGRESYNEQFF. DNA of the CDR3: TGCGCCAGCAGCCAGGGACTAGCGGGAGGAAGGGAGTCCTACAATGAGCAGTTCTTC.